The subject of this entry is one T cell receptor (beta chain). The antigen is undetermined. Assay used: immunoSEQ multiplex PCR; TCRdb lists only in-frame clones, some missing. Counted here are under 150,000 clones, 75% to 90% occurring once; the ten biggest clones make up 4.5% to 6%. This sample was taken from a study of Ad26.COV2.S vaccination and SARS-CoV-2 variants. Study-wide results and limits: Breadth of non-spike TCRs did not differ between vaccinees and placebo recipients. Vaccinees reportedly had broad spike-specific CD8+ and CD4+ T cell responses. Vaccinees displayed broader spike-specific TCR repertoires than placebo recipients. TCR breadth and depth analyses may have underestimated total T cell responses.

Looked up from germline, CDR1 is MGHRA and CDR2 is YSYEKL. The CDR3 consists of 17 residues. Trimming pared 0 bases from V and 0 bases from J, leaving 14 bases between. This receptor was taken from a human donor who had recovered from COVID-19. This chain links TRBV4-1 with TRBJ1-1; maybe TRBD1 (5 bases). The source was peripheral blood, collected after recovery from COVID-19. In nucleotides, the CDR3 is TGCGCCAGCAGCCAAGAAGGGACGCCGGAATTGAACACTGAAGCTTTCTTT. Its translation: CASSQEGTPELNTEAFF.